This TCR beta chain emerged from a study of Graves' ophthalmopathy and Graves' hyperthyroidism. TCR beta CDR3 amplification used RNA transcripts. Second-round multiplex PCR came after first-round RT-PCR with HTBI primers. TCRdb re-called the multiplex PCR reads through MiXCR, storing one row per CDR3 protein. The sample lists around 1,200,000 distinct CDR3 sequences; roughly two fifths were seen once. The trim removed 6 bases at V and 5 bases at J, leaving 4 bases unmatched. The CDR3 has 13 residues. The sequenced sample consisted of peripheral blood or thyroid tissue (not recorded which). This receptor was obtained from an adult man with Graves' hyperthyroidism. This chain joins TRBV12-3 or TRBV12-4 and TRBJ1-2; 9 bases fit TRBD1. In DNA form, the CDR3 reads TGTGCCAGCAGGAAAGGACAGGGGTATGGCTACACCTTC. This translates into CASRKGQGYGYTF.